One sample yielded the 8 T cell receptor beta chains listed below, sequenced in a study of cytomegalovirus exposure and HLA in healthy donors. In the PCR, 60 Vbeta and 13 Jbeta primers were used. TCRdb's table, derived via immunoSEQ multiplex PCR, lists solely in-frame clones and lacks some. The table lists 95,000 to 100,000 clones, more than 80% of them singletons, with under 5% in the top ten. The sequencing input was PBMCs. The receptors were sampled from a man younger than 45 in good health and CMV-seronegative.

This chain uses TRBV28 with TRBJ1-3, with TRBD1 as a possible D gene (5 bases). The V end was cut by 4 bases, the J end by 0 bases, with 13 bases between. Germline assignment: CDR1 MDHEN and CDR2 SYDVKM. The CDR3 has 16 amino acids. The CDR3 loop reads CASSSSRANSGNTIYF. Written as DNA, the CDR3 is TGTGCCAGCAGTTCCAGCAGGGCAAACTCTGGAAACACCATATATTTT.

This clone was seen once. This chain connects TRBV2 to TRBJ2-4; the D is unclear. CDR3 length: 16 amino acids. V was pared by 2 bases and J by 0 bases, with 11 bases between. Germline V gene lookup returns CDR1 SNHLY and CDR2 FYNNEI. This CDR3 reads CASSELGTLAKNIQYF. The CDR3 region has the DNA TGTGCCAGCAGTGAACTTGGCACCTTAGCCAAAAACATTCAGTACTTC.

V gene TRBV28 combines with J gene TRBJ2-3; a weak D match, TRBD2 (5 bases). CDR1 MDHEN and CDR2 SYDVKM come from the germline V gene. V lost 7 bases, J lost 0 bases, and 11 bases lay in between. The CDR3 loop spans 14 amino acids. CDR3 sequence reads: CASKVAGSTDTQYF. The CDR3 DNA reads as TGTGCCAGCAAGGTCGCGGGCAGCACAGATACGCAGTATTTT.

This chain joins TRBV7-9 and TRBJ1-2; TRBD1 matches 7 bases. Germline CDR1 and CDR2: SEHNR and FQNEAQ (reference sequence). CDR3 size: 16 residues. V shed 6 bases and J 5 bases; nucleotides not matched to a gene: 15. In nucleotides, the CDR3 is TGTGCCAGCAGGCCTACGACAGGGCCTAGGCCGTATGGCTACACCTTC. This encodes CASRPTTGPRPYGYTF.

J is TRBJ1-2 and V is TRBV19; D is ambiguous. Germline assignment: CDR1 LNHDA and CDR2 SQIVND (reference sequence). V lost 2 bases, J lost 4 bases, and 11 bases lay in between. There are 14 residues in the CDR3. The DNA of the CDR3 is TGTGCCAGTAGTATATACAGCACCACCTATGGCTACACCTTC. This sequence encodes CASSIYSTTYGYTF.

V and J are TRBV28 and TRBJ1-5; TRBD1 matches at 9 bases. The ends lost 5 bases at V and 3 bases at J; junction bases unmatched: 8. The CDR3 spans 16 residues. Germline lookup yields CDR1 MDHEN and CDR2 SYDVKM. CDR3 sequence reads: CASSPQGQGLNQPQHF. DNA of the CDR3: TGTGCCAGCAGTCCCCAGGGACAGGGCCTCAATCAGCCCCAGCATTTT.

This clone was found once. This chain uses TRBV2 with TRBJ1-3, with a weak D call TRBD1 (5 bases). V dropped 4 bases and J dropped 4 bases, with 5 bases sitting between them. The CDR3 has 12 residues. Germline CDR1 SNHLY, CDR2 FYNNEI. CDR3 DNA: TGTGCCAGCAGTGGACAGGGAAACACCATATATTTT. It codes for CASSGQGNTIYF.

For the CDR3, the DNA is TGTGCCAGCAGTGAAGCGGGCTATCAAGAGACCCAGTACTTC. Translating it yields CASSEAGYQETQYF. The V and J genes are TRBV6-1 and TRBJ2-5, with D unclear. Germline V gene sequence: CDR1 MNHNS, CDR2 SASEGT. The CDR3 totals 14 residues. V lost 0 bases and J 2 bases, leaving 7 bases between the germline ends.